This is a list of T cell receptor beta chains from one sample in a study of blood T cells in healthy people across ages. Each CDR3 protein gets one entry after TCRdb re-called the 5' RACE reads with MiXCR. The sample yields roughly 730,000 distinct CDR3 sequences, 56% seen once. The sequenced material came from blood. The receptors derive from a man in his forties or fifties in good health. Each CDR3 is given with its conserved first and last residue. A D gene is named only where the DNA matches it firmly. Clone size is stated in some rows and not others, as once, few, many or a class when expanded.

cdr3_nt cdr3_aa j_call clone_size v_call d_call
TGTGCCATCAGTGAGTCGGGACAGGGGATCAATGAGCAGTTCTTC CAISESGQGINEQFF TRBJ2-1 NA TRBV10-3 TRBD1
TGCGCCAGCAGCCGCGGGACCCCTCCCGGTGAGACCCAGTACTTC CASSRGTPPGETQYF TRBJ2-5 NA TRBV11-1 NA
TGTGCCAGCAGGACCGGGACAGGGGGCGGGAATACGCAGTATTTT CASRTGTGGGNTQYF TRBJ2-3 few TRBV7-2 TRBD1
TGTGCCAGCAGTTACTCCGGGACAGGGCTGTACTATGGCTACACCTTC CASSYSGTGLYYGYTF TRBJ1-2 NA TRBV6-5 TRBD1
TGTGCCAGCAGCTTAGTCCCTACCGAGCAGTACTTC CASSLVPTEQYF TRBJ2-7 few TRBV11-3 NA
TGTGCCAGCAGCTTACTGCCCGTCAGTGCGACCAAAAACATTCAGTACTTC CASSLLPVSATKNIQYF TRBJ2-4 NA TRBV7-2 NA
TGTTCCAGCAGCCGGACACGCACAGATACGCAGTATTTT CSSSRTRTDTQYF TRBJ2-3 NA TRBV12-3/TRBV12-4 NA
TGCAGTGCTAGCGGCCCAAGTGATTTGAGGGGACCCAATCAGCCCCAGCATTTT CSASGPSDLRGPNQPQHF TRBJ1-5 NA TRBV20-1 NA
TGCAGTGCTAGAGCCCCCGGGGGCTACGCCTACGAGCAGTACTTC CSARAPGGYAYEQYF TRBJ2-7 NA TRBV20-1 NA
TGTGCCATCGCCAAGGGGGAAGGAGGGAAGACCCAGTACTTC CAIAKGEGGKTQYF TRBJ2-5 NA TRBV10-3 NA
TGCAGTGCTTTAATAGCGGGGGGCGATGATACGCAGTATTTT CSALIAGGDDTQYF TRBJ2-3 few TRBV20-1 TRBD2
TGTGCCAGCAGTTCTATCCTGGGGCCCGATACTGAAGCTTTCTTT CASSSILGPDTEAFF TRBJ1-1 NA TRBV28 NA
TGTGCCAGCACCGCGGGGGGTAGCTATGGCTACACCTTC CASTAGGSYGYTF TRBJ1-2 NA TRBV7-2 NA
TGTGCCAGCAGCCGCTCAACAGGGTTGTTCTACGAGCAGTACTTC CASSRSTGLFYEQYF TRBJ2-7 NA TRBV27 NA
TGTGCCAGCAGTGGCGGGTCTAGCGGAACCTACGGAGGTGAGCAGTTCTTC CASSGGSSGTYGGEQFF TRBJ2-1 NA TRBV5-4 TRBD2
TGTGCCAGCAGCTTAGCCAGGGGGCGGCAGTACTTC CASSLARGRQYF TRBJ2-7 NA TRBV13 TRBD1
TGTGCCAGCAGCGCCGTAGGGGATGTCGCGGCCCAGTACTTC CASSAVGDVAAQYF TRBJ2-5 NA TRBV9 NA
TGTGCCAGCAGCTTAGTCCGGGGGGCAAATGAGCAGTTCTTC CASSLVRGANEQFF TRBJ2-1 NA TRBV7-9 NA
TGCAGTGCGGAGGGTGGGACAGGCTATGGCTACACCTTC CSAEGGTGYGYTF TRBJ1-2 NA TRBV20-1 TRBD1
TGTGCCATCGGTCCCCTAGCGGGAGGGCCAGGTGAGCAGTTCTTC CAIGPLAGGPGEQFF TRBJ2-1 NA TRBV24-1 TRBD2
TGTGCCAGCAGCTTTCCTATTTACAATGAGCAGTTCTTC CASSFPIYNEQFF TRBJ2-1 NA TRBV11-2 NA
TGTGCCAGCAGCTCCTTCGGGCCCCAGCATTTT CASSSFGPQHF TRBJ1-5 once TRBV12-3/TRBV12-4 NA